This TCR beta chain was observed in a study of cytomegalovirus exposure and HLA in healthy donors. Study conclusions and caveats: Segments of the TCR beta V type were, in most cases, productive about 87% or about 30% of the time in an earlier analysis. Later analysis associated a missense DCLRE1C variant with TCR beta V- and J-gene trimming. Roughly uniform depth of sequencing across donors was assumed in presence/absence analyses. Accurate prediction of most subjects' HLA-A and HLA-B alleles from TCR beta sequences was reported.

The PCR used 60 Vbeta and 13 Jbeta primers. Clones were read by immunoSEQ multiplex PCR, and TCRdb kept only the in-frame ones, dropping some. Recorded for this sample: around 130,000 clones. Notes on this clone: Its target is not known.

The ends were cut back, 4 bases at V and 1 base at J, with 16 bases in the middle. The CDR3 loop spans 17 amino acids. The germline V gene encodes CDR1 KGHSH and CDR2 LQKENI. The sample comprised PBMCs. The TCR was taken from a woman aged 40 to 50 in good health and CMV-seronegative. The genes are TRBV18 and TRBJ2-2; maybe TRBD1 (6 bases). CDR3 residues: CASSRYSGQMNTGELFF. The CDR3 nucleotides are TGTGCCAGCTCACGTTACTCTGGACAGATGAACACCGGGGAGCTGTTTTTT. The full variable domain, its missing parts supplied by reference TRBV18 and TRBJ2-2, is NAGVMQNPRHLVRRRGQEARLRCSPMKGHSHVYWYRQLPEEGLKFMVYLQKENIIDESGMPKERFSAEFPKEGPSILRIQQVVRGDSAAYFCASSRYSGQMNTGELFFGEGSRLTVL.